This T cell receptor beta chain was captured by sequencing in a study of T cells after yellow fever vaccination. Background on the study: Low-cell-number fractions were prepared with SMART-Seq v4 Ultra Low Input.

Findings and limits, study-wide: Post-booster reappearance was seen for most primary-vaccination clones (about 96% CD4, roughly 86% CD8). Weaker, the secondary response had a peak occurring faster, on day 5 versus 15.

A note on this clonotype: Its specificity is unknown.

CDR1 is MDHEN, CDR2 SYDVKM, per germline. The CDR3 runs to 13 residues. The V gene end was trimmed by 8 bases and the J gene end by 5 bases; junction bases not matched to a gene: 8. TCRdb reprocessed the 5' RACE reads via MiXCR and lists one record per CDR3 protein. This sample has some 97,000 distinct CDR3 sequences; 5.8% occur once, and the top ten carry over 40%. The V gene is TRBV28, the J gene TRBJ2-7; 8 nucleotides align to TRBD2. The source is a man in his late teens or twenties who received the YFV17D yellow fever vaccine. The material sequenced was CD8+ T cells sorted from PBMCs, taken 10 days after the yellow fever booster vaccination. This chain's CDR3 is CASSLGGGNEQYV. The CDR3 DNA is TGTGCCAGCTCTCTCGGGGGGGGAAACGAGCAGTACGTC.